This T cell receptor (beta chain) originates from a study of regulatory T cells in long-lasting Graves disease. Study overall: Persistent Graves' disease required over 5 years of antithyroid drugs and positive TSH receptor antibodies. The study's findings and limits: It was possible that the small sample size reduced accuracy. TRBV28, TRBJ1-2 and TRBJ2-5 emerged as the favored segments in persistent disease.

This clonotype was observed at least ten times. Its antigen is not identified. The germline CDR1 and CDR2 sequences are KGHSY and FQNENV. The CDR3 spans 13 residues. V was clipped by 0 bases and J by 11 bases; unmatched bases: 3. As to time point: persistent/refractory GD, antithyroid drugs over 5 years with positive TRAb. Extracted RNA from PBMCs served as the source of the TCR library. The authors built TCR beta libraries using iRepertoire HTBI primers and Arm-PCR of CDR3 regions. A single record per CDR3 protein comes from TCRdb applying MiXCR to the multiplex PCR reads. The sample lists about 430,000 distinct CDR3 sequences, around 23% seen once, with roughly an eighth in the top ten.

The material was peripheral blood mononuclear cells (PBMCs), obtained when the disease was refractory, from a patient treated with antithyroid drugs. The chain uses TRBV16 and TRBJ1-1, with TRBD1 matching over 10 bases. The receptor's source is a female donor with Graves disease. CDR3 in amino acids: CASSQSGTGEAFF. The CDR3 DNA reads TGTGCCAGCAGCCAATCAGGGACAGGGGAGGCTTTCTTT.